This T cell receptor (beta chain) originates from a study of blood T cell repertoires in COVID-19. Study at large: Spain, Italy and the United States supplied samples that represented acute and convalescent COVID-19. PBMCs, B-cell-depleted T cells, or T cells provided the cDNA or gDNA that made up the material.

The CDR3 is 14 residues long. CDR1 and CDR2 (germline): SGHVT, SQSDAQ. V was cut by 6 bases and J by 3 bases, with 15 bases left in between. Original data processing: Amplifying reference gene primers gave estimates of nucleated cell counts. Clones were read by immunoSEQ multiplex PCR, and TCRdb kept only the in-frame ones, dropping some. V, J and clone size derive from that table, while D and trimming were established from the DNA sequence. The table shows under 250,000 clones, with about nine tenths occurring only once. This clone was detected only once. The gene calls are TRBV7-4 and TRBJ2-7, with D tentatively TRBD2 (6 bases). The sequence was collected from a woman aged 60 to 75 with acute or convalescent COVID-19. What was sequenced was peripheral blood. The chain's CDR3 is CASSLKPGDYEQYF. CDR3 nucleotides: TGTGCCAGCAGTCTTAAGCCGGGGGACTACGAGCAGTACTTC.